This TCR beta chain comes out of a study of shared clonotypes between healthy human individuals. Donors comprised only Caucasian adults living in Nashville, Tennessee. DNA input for the unsorted PBMC replicate PCRs was about 280 ng, 25,000 to 30,000 T cell genomes. In the original workflow: ImmunoSEQ output held junction-only sequences without quality scores, so filtering differed. Assay used: immunoSEQ multiplex PCR; TCRdb lists only in-frame clones, some missing. V, J and clone size were drawn from that table, and D and trimming were deduced from the DNA. The repertoire holds 450,000 to 500,000 clones, with approximately 80% as singletons. A word on this clone: Its specificity is not known.

The CDR3 has 14 amino acids. Germline loops: CDR1 SQVTM, CDR2 ANQGSEA. V shed 4 bases and J shed 5 bases, with 15 bases lying between them. General observations from the study: Having only a few donors restricted how much genetic and exposure-history diversity was captured.

Sequenced input: PBMCs. This TCR came from a woman in her thirties or forties in good health. Some clones in this sample may be carry-over from other donors' samples. This chain links TRBV29-1 with TRBJ2-4; D may be TRBD1 (5 bases). CDR3 in DNA: TGCAGCGTTGTATCCAGGGATGGGGAAAACATTCAGTACTTC. It yields the protein CSVVSRDGENIQYF. The variable domain in full, completed from reference TRBV29-1 and TRBJ2-4, reads SAVISQKPSRDICQRGTSLTIQCQVDSQVTMMFWYRQQPGQSLTLIATANQGSEATYESGFVIDKFPISRPNLTFSTLTVSNMSPEDSSIYLCSVVSRDGENIQYFGAGTRLSVL.